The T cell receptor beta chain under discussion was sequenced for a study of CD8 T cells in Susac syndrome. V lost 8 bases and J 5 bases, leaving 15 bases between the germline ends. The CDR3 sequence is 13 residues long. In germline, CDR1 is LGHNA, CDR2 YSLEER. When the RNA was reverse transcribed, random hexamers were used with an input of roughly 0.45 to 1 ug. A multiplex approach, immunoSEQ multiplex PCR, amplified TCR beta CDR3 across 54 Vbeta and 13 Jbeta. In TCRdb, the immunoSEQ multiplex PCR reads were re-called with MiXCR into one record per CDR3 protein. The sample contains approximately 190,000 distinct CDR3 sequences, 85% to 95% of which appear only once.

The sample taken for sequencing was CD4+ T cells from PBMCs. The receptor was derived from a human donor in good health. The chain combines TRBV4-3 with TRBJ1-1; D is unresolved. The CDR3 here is CASGFGSGTEAFF. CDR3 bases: TGCGCCAGCGGTTTCGGCTCAGGTACTGAAGCTTTCTTT.